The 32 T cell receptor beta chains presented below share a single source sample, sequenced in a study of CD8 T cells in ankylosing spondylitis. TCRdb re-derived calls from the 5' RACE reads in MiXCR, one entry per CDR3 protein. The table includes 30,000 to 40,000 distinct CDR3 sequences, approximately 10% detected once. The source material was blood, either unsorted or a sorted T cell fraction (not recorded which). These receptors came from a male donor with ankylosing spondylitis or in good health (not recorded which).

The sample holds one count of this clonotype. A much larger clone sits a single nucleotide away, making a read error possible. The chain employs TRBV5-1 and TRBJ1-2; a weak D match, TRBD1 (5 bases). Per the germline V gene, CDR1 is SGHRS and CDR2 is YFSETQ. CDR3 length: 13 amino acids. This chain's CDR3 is CASSLGTEYGFTF. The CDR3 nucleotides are TGCGCCAGCAGCTTAGGGACGGAATATGGCTTCACCTTC.

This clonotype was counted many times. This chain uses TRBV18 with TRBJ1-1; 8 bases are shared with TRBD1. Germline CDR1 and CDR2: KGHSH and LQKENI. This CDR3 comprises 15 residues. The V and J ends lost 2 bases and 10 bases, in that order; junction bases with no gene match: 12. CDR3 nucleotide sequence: TGTGCCAGCTCACCATTACAGGGGGTTACGGGAGGAGCTTTCTTT. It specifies CASSPLQGVTGGAFF.

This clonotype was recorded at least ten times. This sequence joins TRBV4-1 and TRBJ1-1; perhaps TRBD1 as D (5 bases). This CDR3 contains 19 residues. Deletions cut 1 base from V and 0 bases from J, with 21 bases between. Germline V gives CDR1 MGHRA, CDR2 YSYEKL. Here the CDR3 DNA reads TGCGCCAGCAGCCAAGGTCTTCTTCGTCGCGAACAGGTGAACACTGAAGCTTTCTTT. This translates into CASSQGLLRREQVNTEAFF.

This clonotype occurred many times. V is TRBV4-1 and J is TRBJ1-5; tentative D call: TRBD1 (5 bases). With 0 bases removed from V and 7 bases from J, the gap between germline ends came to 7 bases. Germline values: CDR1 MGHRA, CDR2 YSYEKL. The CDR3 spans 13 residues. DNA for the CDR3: TGCGCCAGCAGCCAAGATAGGGGCCAGCCCCAGCATTTT. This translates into CASSQDRGQPQHF.

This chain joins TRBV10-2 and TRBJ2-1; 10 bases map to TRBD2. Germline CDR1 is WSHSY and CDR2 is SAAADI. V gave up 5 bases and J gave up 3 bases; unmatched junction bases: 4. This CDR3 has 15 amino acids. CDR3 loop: CASSRTSGVYNEQFF. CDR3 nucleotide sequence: TGCGCCAGCAGTCGGACTAGCGGAGTCTACAATGAGCAGTTCTTC.

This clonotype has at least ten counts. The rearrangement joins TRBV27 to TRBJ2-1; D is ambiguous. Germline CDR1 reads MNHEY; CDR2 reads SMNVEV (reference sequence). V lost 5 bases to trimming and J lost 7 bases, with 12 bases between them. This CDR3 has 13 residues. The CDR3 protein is CASSELAGNEQFF. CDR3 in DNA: TGTGCCAGCAGTGAGCTGGCCGGGAATGAGCAGTTCTTC.

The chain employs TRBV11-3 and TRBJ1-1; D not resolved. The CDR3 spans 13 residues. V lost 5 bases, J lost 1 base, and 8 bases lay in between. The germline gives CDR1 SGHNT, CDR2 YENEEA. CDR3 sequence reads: CASSEDWNTEAFF. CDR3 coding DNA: TGTGCCAGCAGCGAGGACTGGAACACTGAAGCTTTCTTT.

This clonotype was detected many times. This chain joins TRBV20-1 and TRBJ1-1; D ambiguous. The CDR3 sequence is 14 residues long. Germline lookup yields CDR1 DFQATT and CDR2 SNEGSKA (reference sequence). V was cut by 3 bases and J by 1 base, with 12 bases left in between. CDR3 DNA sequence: TGCAGTGCTAGTACGGCCAGGAGGAACACTGAAGCTTTCTTT. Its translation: CSASTARRNTEAFF.

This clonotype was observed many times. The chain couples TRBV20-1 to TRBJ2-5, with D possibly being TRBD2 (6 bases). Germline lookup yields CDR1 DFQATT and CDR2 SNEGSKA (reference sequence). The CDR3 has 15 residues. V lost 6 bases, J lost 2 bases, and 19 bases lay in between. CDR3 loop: CSAHQPGADQETQYF. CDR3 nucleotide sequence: TGCAGTGCCCACCAACCGGGAGCAGATCAAGAGACCCAGTACTTC.

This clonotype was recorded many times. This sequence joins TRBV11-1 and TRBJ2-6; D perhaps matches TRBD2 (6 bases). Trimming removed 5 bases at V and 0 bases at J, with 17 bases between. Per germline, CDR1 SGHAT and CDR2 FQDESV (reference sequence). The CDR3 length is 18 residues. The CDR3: CASSPGSGSISGANVLTF. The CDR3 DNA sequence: TGTGCCAGCAGCCCCGGGAGCGGATCAATCTCTGGGGCCAACGTCCTGACTTTC.

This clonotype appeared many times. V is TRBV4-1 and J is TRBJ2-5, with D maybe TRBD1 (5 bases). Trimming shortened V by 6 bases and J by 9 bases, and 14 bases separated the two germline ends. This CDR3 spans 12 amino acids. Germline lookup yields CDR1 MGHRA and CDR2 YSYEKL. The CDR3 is CASSIGDGAQYF. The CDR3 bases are TGCGCCAGCAGTATAGGGGATGGGGCCCAGTACTTC.

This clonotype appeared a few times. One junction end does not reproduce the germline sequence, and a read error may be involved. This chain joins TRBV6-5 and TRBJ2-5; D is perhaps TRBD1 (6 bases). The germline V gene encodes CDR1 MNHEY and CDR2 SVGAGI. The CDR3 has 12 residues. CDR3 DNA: TGCATCGTTAAAGGGGGTCCGGGGACCCAGTACTTC. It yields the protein CIVKGGPGTQYF.

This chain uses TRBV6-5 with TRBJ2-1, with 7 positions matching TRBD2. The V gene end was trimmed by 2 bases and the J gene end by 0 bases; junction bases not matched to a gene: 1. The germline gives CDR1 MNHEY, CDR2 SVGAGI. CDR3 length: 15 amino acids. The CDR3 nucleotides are TGTGCCAGCAGTTACGGCGGGAGCTCCTACAATGAGCAGTTCTTC. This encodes CASSYGGSSYNEQFF.

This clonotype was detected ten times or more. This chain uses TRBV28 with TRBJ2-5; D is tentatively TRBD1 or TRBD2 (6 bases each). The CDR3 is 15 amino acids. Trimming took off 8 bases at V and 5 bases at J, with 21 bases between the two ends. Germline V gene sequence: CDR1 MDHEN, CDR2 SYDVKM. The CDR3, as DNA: TGTGCCAGCGGGCCCTCTGGGGGGCGTATGGAGACCCAGTACTTC. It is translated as CASGPSGGRMETQYF.

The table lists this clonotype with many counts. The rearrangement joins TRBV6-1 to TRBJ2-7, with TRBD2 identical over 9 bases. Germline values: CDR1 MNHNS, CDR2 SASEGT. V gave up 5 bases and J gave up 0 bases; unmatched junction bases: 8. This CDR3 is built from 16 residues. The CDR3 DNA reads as TGTGCCAGCAGTCCTCCGACTAGCGGTAGCTCCTACGAGCAGTACTTC. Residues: CASSPPTSGSSYEQYF.

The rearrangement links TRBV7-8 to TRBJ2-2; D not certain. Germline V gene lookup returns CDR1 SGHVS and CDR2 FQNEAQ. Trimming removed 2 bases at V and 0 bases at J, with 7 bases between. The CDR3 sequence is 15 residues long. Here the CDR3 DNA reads TGTGCCAGCAGCTTAAGTGGACCGAACACCGGGGAGCTGTTTTTT. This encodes CASSLSGPNTGELFF.

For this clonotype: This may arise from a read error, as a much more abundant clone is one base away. The CDR3 region has the DNA TGTGCCATCGGGGGGGGCGGTCCCTCCTACAATGAGCAGTTCTTC. Amino acids: CAIGGGGPSYNEQFF. The chain couples TRBV10-3 to TRBJ2-1; the D gene is possibly TRBD2 (7 bases). CDR1 and CDR2 from the germline V gene are ENHRY and SYGVKD. V lost 8 bases and J lost 0, with 14 bases in between. The CDR3 is 15 amino acids.

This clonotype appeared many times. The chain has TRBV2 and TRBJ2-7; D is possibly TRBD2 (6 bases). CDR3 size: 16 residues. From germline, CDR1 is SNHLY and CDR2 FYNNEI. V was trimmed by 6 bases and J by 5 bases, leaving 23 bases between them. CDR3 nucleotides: TGTGCCAGCAGCGACCCCGCGGGACCCAGCCTTGACGAGCAGTACTTC. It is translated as CASSDPAGPSLDEQYF.

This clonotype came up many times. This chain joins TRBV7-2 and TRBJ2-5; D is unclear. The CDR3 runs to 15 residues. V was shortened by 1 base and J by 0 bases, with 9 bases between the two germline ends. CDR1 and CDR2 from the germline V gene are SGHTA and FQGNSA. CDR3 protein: CASSLGSRYQETQYF. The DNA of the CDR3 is TGTGCCAGCAGCTTAGGCAGCCGCTACCAAGAGACCCAGTACTTC.

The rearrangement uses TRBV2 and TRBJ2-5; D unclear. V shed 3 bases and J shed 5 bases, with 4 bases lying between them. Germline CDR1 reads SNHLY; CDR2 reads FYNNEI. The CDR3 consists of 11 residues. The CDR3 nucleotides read TGTGCCAGCAGTGAGGGGGAGACCCAGTACTTC. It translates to CASSEGETQYF.

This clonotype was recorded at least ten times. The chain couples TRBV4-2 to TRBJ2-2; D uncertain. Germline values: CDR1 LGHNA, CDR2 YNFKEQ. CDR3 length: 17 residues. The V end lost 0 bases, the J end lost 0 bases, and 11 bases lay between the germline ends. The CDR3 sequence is CASSQDSRETNTGELFF. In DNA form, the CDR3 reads TGTGCCAGCAGCCAAGATTCGCGAGAGACGAACACCGGGGAGCTGTTTTTT.

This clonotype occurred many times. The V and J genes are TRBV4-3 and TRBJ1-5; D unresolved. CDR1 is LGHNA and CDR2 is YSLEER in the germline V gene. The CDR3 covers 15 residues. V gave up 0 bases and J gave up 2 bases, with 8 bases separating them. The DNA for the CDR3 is TGCGCCAGCAGCCAAGATGGGGAACGCAATCAGCCCCAGCATTTT. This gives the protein CASSQDGERNQPQHF.

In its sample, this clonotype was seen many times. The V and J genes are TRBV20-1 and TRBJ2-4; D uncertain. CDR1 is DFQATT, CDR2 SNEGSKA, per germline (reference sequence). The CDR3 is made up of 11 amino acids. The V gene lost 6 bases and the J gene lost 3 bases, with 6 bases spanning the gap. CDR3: CSAGFKNIQYF. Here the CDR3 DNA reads TGCAGTGCCGGGTTCAAAAACATTCAGTACTTC.

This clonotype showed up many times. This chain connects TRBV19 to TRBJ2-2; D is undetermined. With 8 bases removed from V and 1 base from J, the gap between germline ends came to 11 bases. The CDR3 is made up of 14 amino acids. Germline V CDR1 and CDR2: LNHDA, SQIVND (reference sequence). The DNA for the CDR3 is TGTGCCAGTTCTGAAATACTGAACACCGGGGAGCTGTTTTTT. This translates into CASSEILNTGELFF.

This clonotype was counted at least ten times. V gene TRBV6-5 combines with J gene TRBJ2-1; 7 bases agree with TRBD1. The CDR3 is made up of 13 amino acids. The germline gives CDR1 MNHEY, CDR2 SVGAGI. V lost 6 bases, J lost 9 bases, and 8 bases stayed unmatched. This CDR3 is CASSPDRAAEQFF. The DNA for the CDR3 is TGTGCCAGCAGCCCCGACAGGGCGGCTGAGCAGTTCTTC.

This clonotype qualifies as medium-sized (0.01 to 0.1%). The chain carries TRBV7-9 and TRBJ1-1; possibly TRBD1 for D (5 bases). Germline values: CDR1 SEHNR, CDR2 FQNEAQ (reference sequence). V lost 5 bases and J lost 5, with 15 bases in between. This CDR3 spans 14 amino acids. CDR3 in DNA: TGTGCCAGCAGCCAGGAAGGGGTCGGTACTGAAGCTTTCTTT. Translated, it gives CASSQEGVGTEAFF.

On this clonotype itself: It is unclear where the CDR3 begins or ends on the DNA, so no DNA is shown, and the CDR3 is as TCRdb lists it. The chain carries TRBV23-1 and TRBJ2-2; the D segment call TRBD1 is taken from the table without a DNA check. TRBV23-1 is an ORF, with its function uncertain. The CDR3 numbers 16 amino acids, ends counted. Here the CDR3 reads CASSQSRTPGPGSCFF.

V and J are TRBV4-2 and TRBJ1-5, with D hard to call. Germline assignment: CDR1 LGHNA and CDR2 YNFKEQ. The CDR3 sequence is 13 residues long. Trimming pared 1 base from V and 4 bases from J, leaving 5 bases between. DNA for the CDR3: TGTGCCAGCAGCCAAGCTCTGAATCAGCCCCAGCATTTT. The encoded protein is CASSQALNQPQHF.

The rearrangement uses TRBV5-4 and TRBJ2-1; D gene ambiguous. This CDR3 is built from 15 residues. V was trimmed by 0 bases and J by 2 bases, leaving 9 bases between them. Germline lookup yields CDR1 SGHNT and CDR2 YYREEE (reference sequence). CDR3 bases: TGTGCCAGCAGCTTGGGGGATACTCCCTACAATGAGCAGTTCTTC. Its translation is CASSLGDTPYNEQFF.

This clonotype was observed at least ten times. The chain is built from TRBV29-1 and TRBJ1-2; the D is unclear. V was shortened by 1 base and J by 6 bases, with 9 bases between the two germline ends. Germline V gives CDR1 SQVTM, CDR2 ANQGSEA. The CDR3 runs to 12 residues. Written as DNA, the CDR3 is TGCAGCGTTGAAGCTTACCTCGATGGCTACACCTTC. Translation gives CSVEAYLDGYTF.

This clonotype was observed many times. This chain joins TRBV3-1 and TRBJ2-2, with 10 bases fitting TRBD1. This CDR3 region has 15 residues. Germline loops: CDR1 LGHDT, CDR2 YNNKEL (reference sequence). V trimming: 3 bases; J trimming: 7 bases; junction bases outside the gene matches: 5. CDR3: CASSHRQGAGGELFF. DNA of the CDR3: TGTGCCAGCAGCCACCGACAGGGGGCTGGCGGGGAGCTGTTTTTT.

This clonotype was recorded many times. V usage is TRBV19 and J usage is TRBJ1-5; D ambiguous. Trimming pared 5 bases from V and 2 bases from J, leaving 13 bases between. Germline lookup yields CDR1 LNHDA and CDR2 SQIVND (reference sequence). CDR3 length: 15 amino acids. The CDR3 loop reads CASSVPPSGNQPQHF. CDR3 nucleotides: TGTGCCAGTAGTGTCCCACCGTCGGGCAATCAGCCCCAGCATTTT.